The present TCR beta chain was sequenced within a study of cytotoxic CD8 clonotypes in ibrutinib-treated CLL. Frozen-stored PBMCs produced about 2 micrograms of genomic DNA for TCR beta libraries. Whole-study findings and limits: Sample timing was unmatched between remission and later-progressing patients; lymph nodes unstudied.

Profiled with immunoSEQ multiplex PCR; TCRdb holds only in-frame clones, not every one. The table includes 150,000 or so clones, approximately 90% detected once. About this clone: As yet, its antigen is unknown.

The CDR3 is made up of 16 amino acids. Germline CDR1 reads SGHRS; CDR2 reads YFSETQ. Trimming left V 0 bases short and J 0 bases short, with 10 bases between. The origin of this receptor is a human donor with chronic lymphocytic leukemia. The input for sequencing was PBMCs, taken at disease progression, from a patient treated with ibrutinib. The V gene is TRBV5-1, the J gene TRBJ1-3; D perhaps matches TRBD1 (5 bases). Written as DNA, the CDR3 is TGCGCCAGCAGCTTGGTGGGGCCCGGCTCTGGAAACACCATATATTTT. Amino acids: CASSLVGPGSGNTIYF.